The rows below give T cell receptor beta chains drawn from one sample of a study of response to subunit inactivated influenza vaccine. TCRdb itself ran the RT-PCR reads through MiXCR, one entry per CDR3 protein. The data show 200,000 to 250,000 distinct CDR3 sequences, 12% seen once. Here the sequenced sample was non-naive T cells sorted from PBMCs, taken roughly 2 weeks before vaccination. These TCRs come from a man aged 50-60 years who received an inactivated influenza vaccine. Each CDR3 is given with its conserved first and last residue. Each record gives: clone size, D gene, J gene, V gene, CDR3 DNA, CDR3 protein. D genes are given only for firm matches. Size tells how often a clone was seen (once, few, many) or the class of an expanded clone, and some rows leave it out.

>many|-|TRBJ2-1|TRBV20-1
TGCAGTGCTAGAGATTTGGCTGAGCAGTTCTTC
CSARDLAEQFF
>few|TRBD2|TRBJ2-1|TRBV9
TGTGCCAGCAGCGTAGACGGGGGACTAGCTTTCTACAATGAGCAGTTCTTC
CASSVDGGLAFYNEQFF
>many|-|TRBJ2-5|TRBV29-1
TGCAGCGTTGTGCCGGTCTACCAAGAGACCCAGTACTTC
CSVVPVYQETQYF
>-|TRBD1|TRBJ1-2|TRBV5-1
TGCGCCAGCAGATCGGGACAGGGTAATACTGGCTACACCTTC
CASRSGQGNTGYTF
>few|-|TRBJ2-5|TRBV12-2
TGTGCAAGTCACCCCTCCCCCGGTGAGACCCAGTACTTC
CASHPSPGETQYF
>many|TRBD1|TRBJ2-1|TRBV29-1
TGCAGCGTAAGAGACAGGGCGTCCGTCAATGAGCAGTTCTTC
CSVRDRASVNEQFF
>few|-|TRBJ2-7|TRBV2
TGTGCCAGCAGTGAAAACTGGGAGCAGTACTTC
CASSENWEQYF
>few|-|TRBJ1-1|TRBV5-1
TGCGCCAGCAGGCCGGGGGGCAAATTGAACACTGAAGCTTTCTTT
CASRPGGKLNTEAFF
>once|TRBD2|TRBJ2-3|TRBV6-1
TGTGCCAGCAGTGGCAGGACTAGCAGCCGTGTGGATACGCAGTATTTT
CASSGRTSSRVDTQYF
>-|-|TRBJ2-5|TRBV7-6
TGTGCCAGCAGCTTATTCACTAGCAGCGGAGAGACCCAGTACTTC
CASSLFTSSGETQYF
>few|TRBD2|TRBJ2-1|TRBV30
TGTGCCTGGAGGCTAGCGGAGGGATACAATGAGCAGTTCTTC
CAWRLAEGYNEQFF
>-|-|TRBJ2-1|TRBV18
TGTGCCAGCTCACCACTAGCAGAATACAATGAGCAGTTCTTC
CASSPLAEYNEQFF
>-|-|TRBJ1-6|TRBV4-2
TGTGCCAGCAGCCAAAGGGACGGCCATAATTCACCCCTCCACTTT
CASSQRDGHNSPLHF
>many|TRBD1|TRBJ2-4|TRBV6-2/TRBV6-3
TGTGCCAACCAGCTCAAGGACAGGGAAAACATTCAGTACTTC
CANQLKDRENIQYF
>-|-|TRBJ2-1|TRBV6-1
TGTGCCAGCGGGAGAATGGACAATGAGCAGTTCTTC
CASGRMDNEQFF
>few|TRBD1|TRBJ1-6|TRBV20-1
TGCAGTGCTCCTAATGTACCGGGACAGGGGAGGAATAATTCACCCCTCCACTTT
CSAPNVPGQGRNNSPLHF
>few|-|TRBJ2-7|TRBV13
TGTGCCAGCAGCGCCGAGGGGGGATCCTACGAGCAGTACTTC
CASSAEGGSYEQYF
>-|-|TRBJ2-7|TRBV7-2
TGTGCCAGCCTGAAGGGGCCAGGAAGCCACGAGCAGTACTTC
CASLKGPGSHEQYF
>few|-|TRBJ2-2|TRBV10-3
TGTGCCATCAGTGAGCGGACTAACACCGGGGAGCTGTTTTTT
CAISERTNTGELFF
>few|TRBD2|TRBJ2-1|TRBV11-1
TGTGCCAGCAGCCCACTCGTGGGGACTAGCGGGAGGCAGAGCTCCTACAATGAGCAGTTCTTC
CASSPLVGTSGRQSSYNEQFF
>few|-|TRBJ2-5|TRBV20-1
TGCAGTGCTAGAGAGGTCAGGGGCGGGACCCAGTACTTC
CSAREVRGGTQYF
>-|TRBD1|TRBJ1-5|TRBV29-1
TGCAGCGCCACGACAGGGTTCAATCAGCCCCAGCATTTT
CSATTGFNQPQHF
>many|-|TRBJ2-1|TRBV7-9
TGTGCCAGCAGCCCAGGTGGGGCAGAGCAGTTCTTC
CASSPGGAEQFF
>-|TRBD1|TRBJ2-1|TRBV4-3
TGCGCCAGCAGCCAAGGGGGGAACAGGGGGATGTACAATGAGCAGTTCTTC
CASSQGGNRGMYNEQFF
>-|TRBD2|TRBJ2-7|TRBV7-2
TGTGCCAGCAGCTTAGCGTCACTAGCGGGAGGGCACCAGTACTTC
CASSLASLAGGHQYF
>many|-|TRBJ2-2|TRBV7-3
TGTGCCAGCAGCCTTACAAAAGACACCGGGGAGCTGTTTTTT
CASSLTKDTGELFF
>-|TRBD1|TRBJ2-7|TRBV10-3
TGTGCCATCAGCGGGACAGGGGGGCCCTACGAGCAGTACTTC
CAISGTGGPYEQYF
>many|-|TRBJ2-5|TRBV4-3
TGCGCCAGCAGCCCAAATTCTCACCGAGAGACCCAGTACTTC
CASSPNSHRETQYF
>-|-|TRBJ1-4|TRBV28
TGTGCCAGCAGTTTACTAGGCGCTACCGAAAAACTGTTTTTT
CASSLLGATEKLFF